These T cell receptor beta chains were read from a single sample in a study of T cells in Graves' hyperthyroidism and ophthalmopathy. From the multiplex PCR reads, TCRdb called clonotypes with MiXCR, one entry per CDR3 protein. The table shows nearly 110,000 distinct CDR3 sequences, with 15% to 20% occurring only once. The source material was blood. These receptor sequences come from a woman between 45 and 65 years old with Graves' hyperthyroidism. The CDR3 runs from the conserved cysteine through the conserved F or W. D genes are given only for firm matches. The size entry is marked missing in some rows and otherwise reads once, few, many or a size class.

TRBJ2-7,TRBV10-1,few,NA,TGCGCCAGCAGTGAGTCGTCGACTGGCACCGATGAGCAGTACTTC,CASSESSTGTDEQYF
TRBJ2-1,TRBV13,many,NA,TGTGCCAGCAGCTTACGAGCGGGCGACTACAATGAGCAGTTCTTC,CASSLRAGDYNEQFF
TRBJ1-1,TRBV5-1,many,TRBD1,TGCGCCAGCAGCATCGCGGGACAGGGGGCGAGGACTGAAGCTTTCTTT,CASSIAGQGARTEAFF
TRBJ1-5,TRBV6-2/TRBV6-3,many,NA,TGTGCCAGCAGTTACTCGATACTCCGGACGGCGGGGCAGCCCCAGCATTTT,CASSYSILRTAGQPQHF
TRBJ2-1,TRBV10-2,NA,TRBD2,TGCGCCAGCAGTGAGTGGTCGGGAGGAAAGAACAATGAGCAGTTCTTC,CASSEWSGGKNNEQFF
TRBJ2-5,TRBV5-5,many,TRBD1,TGTGCCAGCAGCTTGGACCGGGACAGGGAACACTTC,CASSLDRDREHF
TRBJ2-1,TRBV5-1,many,TRBD2,TGCGCCAGCAGCTTGGAACTAGCGGGAGGGCCAGGTTTGGATGAGCAGTTCTTC,CASSLELAGGPGLDEQFF
TRBJ2-3,TRBV7-9,many,NA,TGTGCCAGCAGCTTAAATTTGTACACAGATACGCAGTATTTT,CASSLNLYTDTQYF
TRBJ1-2,TRBV2,many,NA,TGTGCCAGCGGTCGTACTTACAGCTATGGCTACACCTTC,CASGRTYSYGYTF
TRBJ2-7,TRBV6-1,many,NA,TGTGCCAGCAGTGACTCAAAGGGCTCCTACGAGCAGTACTTC,CASSDSKGSYEQYF
TRBJ1-1,TRBV12-3/TRBV12-4,many,TRBD1,TGTGCCAGCAGTACCCGGGACAGCATAAGCTCTGAAGCTTTCTTT,CASSTRDSISSEAFF
TRBJ1-1,TRBV30,many,NA,TGTGCCTGGGCCGTTAGCAGTCGGGAAGCTTTCTTT,CAWAVSSREAFF
TRBJ2-1,TRBV27,many,TRBD2,TGTGCCAGCAGTTTACAAGCGTGGGGGGGTGACAGAAATGAGCAGTTCTTC,CASSLQAWGGDRNEQFF
TRBJ2-1,TRBV28,NA,TRBD2,TGTGCCAGCGTAACTAGCGGATCCTACAATGAGCAGTTCTTC,CASVTSGSYNEQFF
TRBJ1-1,TRBV6-1,many,NA,TGTGCCAGCAGTGAGAACGGACTGTTGAACACTGAAGCTTTCTTT,CASSENGLLNTEAFF
TRBJ2-2,TRBV2,many,TRBD2,TGTGCCAGCAGACCGAGCGGGAGAAACACCGGGGAGCTGTTTTTT,CASRPSGRNTGELFF
TRBJ1-4,TRBV10-3,many,NA,TGTGCCATCAGTACGAGCGGCCCCTCTAATGAAAAACTGTTTTTT,CAISTSGPSNEKLFF
TRBJ2-1,TRBV12-3/TRBV12-4,few,TRBD2,TGTGCCAGCAGTTTAGCGCTGACTAGCGGGAGTATCTACAATGAGCAGTTCTTC,CASSLALTSGSIYNEQFF
TRBJ2-6,TRBV29-1,many,NA,TGCAGCGTTGAAGATTCGCAGGCAAGATCTGGGGCCAACGTCCTGACTTTC,CSVEDSQARSGANVLTF
TRBJ2-3,TRBV2,many,NA,TGTGCCAGCAGTGTACCGGGAGTTAGGGCAGATACGCAGTATTTT,CASSVPGVRADTQYF
TRBJ2-3,TRBV20-1,NA,TRBD2,TGCAGTGCCCCCGGGACCGGGACTAGCGGACGACATACGCAGTATTTT,CSAPGTGTSGRHTQYF
TRBJ1-6,TRBV20-1,few,NA,TGCAGTGTCCCCGGGACCCTCAATTCACCCCTCCACTTT,CSVPGTLNSPLHF